This T cell receptor (beta chain) was identified in a study of OX40 agonist ivuxolimab in advanced cancers. Profiled with immunoSEQ multiplex PCR; TCRdb holds only in-frame clones, not every one. There are more than 60,000 clones in the sample; 85% to 90% occur only once, and around an eighth lies in the top ten. The receptor's source is an adult with an advanced solid tumor such as melanoma, head and neck, liver or kidney cancer. The input for sequencing was CD4+ or CD8+ T cells sorted from blood, taken in a trial of the OX40 agonist ivuxolimab.

The CDR3 loop reads CASSFAGGPQDTQYF. CDR3 sequence (DNA): TGTGCCAGCAGTTTTGCGGGAGGCCCCCAAGATACGCAGTATTTT. The chain carries TRBV27 and TRBJ2-3, with 8 bases lining up with TRBD2. Germline-derived CDR1 and CDR2 are MNHEY and SMNVEV (reference sequence). The trim removed 3 bases at V and 5 bases at J, leaving 7 bases unmatched. This CDR3 region has 15 residues.